A selection of T cell receptor beta chains follows, all from one sample in a study of PD-L1 blockade in urothelial cancer. TCRdb's table, derived via immunoSEQ multiplex PCR, lists solely in-frame clones and lacks some. Here the sample spans tens of thousands of clones, 85% to 90% being singletons. This specimen consisted of PBMCs, obtained around atezolizumab (anti-PD-L1) treatment. All receptors derive from a middle-aged man with urothelial cancer. CDR3s include the opening cysteine and the closing phenylalanine or tryptophan. D genes are given only for firm matches. The size of a clone is reported for some rows only, either as once, few or many, or as a class for expanded clones.

NA | TRBJ2-7 | TRBV7-9 | NA | CASSLSPSSGHSYEQYF | TGTGCCAGCAGCTTATCCCCCTCGAGCGGCCACTCCTACGAGCAGTACTTC
NA | TRBJ2-7 | TRBV5-4 | TRBD1 | CASSLGGFGQGPGEQYF | TGTGCCAGCAGCTTGGGGGGTTTCGGACAGGGGCCTGGGGAGCAGTACTTC
NA | TRBJ2-1 | TRBV6-1 | TRBD1 | CASRGQWPFYNEQFF | TGTGCCAGCAGGGGACAGTGGCCTTTCTACAATGAGCAGTTCTTC
NA | TRBJ2-1 | TRBV20-1 | NA | CSALYNEQFF | TGCAGTGCCTTGTACAATGAGCAGTTCTTC
once | TRBJ2-4 | TRBV29-1 | TRBD2 | CSVETSINIQYF | TGCAGCGTTGAGACTAGCATAAACATTCAGTACTTC
NA | TRBJ2-2 | TRBV10-1 | NA | CASSDLGENTGELFF | TGCGCCAGCAGTGATCTAGGGGAAAACACCGGGGAGCTGTTTTTT
NA | TRBJ2-7 | TRBV25-1 | NA | CASSRDTDNKAYEQYF | TGTGCCAGCAGCCGGGACACCGACAATAAAGCCTACGAGCAGTACTTC
NA | TRBJ1-1 | TRBV18 | NA | CASTGSNSEAFF | TGTGCCAGCACGGGGTCCAACTCTGAAGCTTTCTTT
NA | TRBJ2-7 | TRBV18 | TRBD1 | CASSRTGAYEQYF | TGTGCCAGCTCGCGGACAGGAGCCTACGAGCAGTACTTC
NA | TRBJ1-2 | TRBV4-1 | NA | CASSQDTAGAQSDGYTF | TGCGCCAGCAGCCAAGATACGGCAGGGGCACAATCTGATGGCTACACCTTC
NA | TRBJ2-5 | TRBV30 | NA | CAWTGLETQYF | TGTGCCTGGACAGGGCTGGAGACCCAGTACTTC
NA | TRBJ2-1 | TRBV5-1 | NA | CATGHPDGHEQFF | TGCGCCACAGGGCACCCGGATGGGCATGAGCAGTTCTTC
few | TRBJ2-5 | TRBV7-9 | TRBD2 | CASSLPHLLAGSETQYF | TGTGCCAGCAGCTTACCCCATTTACTAGCGGGGAGTGAGACCCAGTACTTC
once | TRBJ1-2 | TRBV9 | NA | CASSVGSSYTF | TGTGCCAGCAGCGTAGGTAGTAGCTACACCTTC
NA | TRBJ1-5 | TRBV4-2 | NA | CASSQGQSGSNQPQHF | TGTGCCAGCAGCCAAGGACAGTCGGGTAGCAATCAGCCCCAGCATTTT
NA | TRBJ2-7 | TRBV2 | NA | CASSTLAVGEQYF | TGTGCCAGCAGTACCCTCGCGGTTGGCGAGCAGTACTTC
NA | TRBJ1-1 | TRBV30 | NA | CAWTVSFTEAFF | TGTGCCTGGACAGTCTCGTTCACTGAAGCTTTCTTT
once | TRBJ1-1 | TRBV2 | NA | CASSYKNTEAFF | TGTGCCAGCAGTTATAAGAACACTGAAGCTTTCTTT
NA | TRBJ1-4 | TRBV5-1 | TRBD1 | CASSSPGTGGDRLFF | TGCGCCAGCAGCTCTCCCGGGACAGGGGGCGACAGGCTGTTTTTT
NA | TRBJ2-7 | TRBV6-6 | NA | CASSYPTVREQYF | TGTGCCAGCAGTTACCCCACGGTCCGGGAGCAGTACTTC
NA | TRBJ1-1 | TRBV6-5 | NA | CASSYEGWRTEAFF | TGTGCCAGCAGTTACGAGGGTTGGCGGACTGAAGCTTTCTTT
once | TRBJ1-1 | TRBV7-3 | NA | CASSSGGIEAFF | TGTGCCAGCAGCTCTGGGGGGATTGAAGCTTTCTTT
NA | TRBJ1-5 | TRBV19 | TRBD1 | CASSSDRVGQPQHF | TGTGCCAGTAGTTCAGACAGGGTCGGTCAGCCCCAGCATTTT
few | TRBJ1-5 | TRBV6-1 | NA | CASSELGRVQPQHF | TGTGCCAGCAGTGAATTAGGGAGAGTTCAGCCCCAGCATTTT
NA | TRBJ2-7 | TRBV30 | NA | CAWSVQLRGPLSYEQYF | TGTGCCTGGAGTGTCCAGCTCAGGGGACCCCTGTCCTACGAGCAGTACTTC
once | TRBJ1-5 | TRBV6-1 | NA | CASSEAGIRQPQHF | TGTGCCAGCAGTGAAGCCGGGATTAGGCAGCCCCAGCATTTT
few | TRBJ1-2 | TRBV27 | TRBD1 | CASIFRQGNNYGYTF | TGTGCCAGTATATTCCGACAGGGGAATAACTATGGCTACACCTTC
NA | TRBJ2-5 | TRBV15 | NA | CATSKGRLGLQETQYF | TGTGCCACCAGTAAGGGGCGCTTGGGACTCCAAGAGACCCAGTACTTC
NA | TRBJ2-7 | TRBV21-1 | NA | CASSKSPGDSREQYF | TGTGCCAGCAGCAAATCCCCAGGGGACAGTCGGGAGCAGTACTTC
once | TRBJ1-2 | TRBV25-1 | TRBD1 | CASSGTGGDGYTF | TGTGCCAGCAGTGGGACAGGGGGAGATGGCTACACCTTC
NA | TRBJ2-5 | TRBV7-9 | NA | CASSLETIKETQYF | TGTGCCAGCAGCTTAGAAACTATTAAAGAGACCCAGTACTTC
NA | TRBJ2-1 | TRBV28 | TRBD2 | CASSLAQGLAGNQFF | TGTGCCAGCAGTTTAGCCCAGGGACTAGCGGGTAACCAGTTCTTC
NA | TRBJ1-1 | TRBV7-9 | NA | CASSSINAVNTEAFF | TGTGCCAGCAGCTCTATAAACGCGGTGAACACTGAAGCTTTCTTT
NA | TRBJ2-5 | TRBV6-1 | NA | CASSATGRQETQYF | TGTGCCAGCAGTGCGACAGGTCGACAAGAGACCCAGTACTTC
NA | TRBJ1-6 | TRBV11-2 | NA | CASRPQQGSYNSPLHF | TGTGCCAGCAGACCCCAACAGGGCTCCTATAATTCACCCCTCCACTTT
NA | TRBJ2-3 | TRBV2 | TRBD2 | CARGRVADTQYF | TGTGCCAGAGGGAGGGTCGCAGATACGCAGTATTTT
NA | TRBJ2-7 | TRBV7-2 | NA | CASSLDRTREYF | TGTGCCAGCAGCTTAGATCGAACGAGGGAGTACTTC